This T cell receptor (beta chain) was profiled in a study of cytomegalovirus exposure and HLA in healthy donors. General study findings and limits: It was only CMV serostatus that was available as immune exposure information.

Between the trimmed V and J ends, which lost 3 bases and 11 bases, there was a span of 13 bases. The length of the CDR3 is 13 residues. Germline CDR1 is KGHSH and CDR2 is LQKENI. On this clone itself: Its antigen is undetermined.

The PCR was carried out with 60 Vbeta primers and 13 Jbeta primers. Measured with immunoSEQ multiplex PCR; TCRdb has only the in-frame clones, and not every one. Here the sample spans 85,000 to 90,000 clones, roughly 80% being singletons. Donors showed nominal health when sampled, although they likely had unrecorded immune exposures. The source material was PBMCs. The origin of this receptor is a man aged 30 to 45 in good health and CMV-seropositive. This chain connects TRBV18 to TRBJ1-4, with D tentatively TRBD1 (6 bases). The CDR3 loop reads CASSPDSQGKLFF. Written as DNA, the CDR3 is TGTGCCAGCTCACCGGACAGTCAGGGGAAACTGTTTTTT.